A single sample gave rise to the 22 T cell receptor beta chains below, sequenced in a study of T-cell reconstitution after alpha-beta-depleted transplantation in children. Preparation of the TCRbeta library involved a method that used unique molecular identifiers. Each CDR3 protein is one row after TCRdb ran MiXCR on the PCR reads. The data hold hundreds of thousands of distinct CDR3 sequences, with around 23% observed a single time. The sample consisted of PBMCs, mostly from graft donor cells, taken 360 days after TCRalphabeta/CD19-depleted stem cell transplant. These receptors were collected from a boy under two years old who had a stem cell transplant for acute myeloid leukemia, so the T cells may come from the graft donor.

This clonotype came up a few times. The chain carries TRBV20-1 and TRBJ2-7; the D gene is possibly TRBD2 (6 bases). Trimming took off 5 bases at V and 4 bases at J, with 15 bases between the two ends. This CDR3 has 13 residues. Germline V CDR1 and CDR2: DFQATT, SNEGSKA (reference sequence). The CDR3 loop is CSALQGAGYEQYF. CDR3 nucleotide sequence: TGCAGTGCTCTGCAGGGTGCGGGGTACGAGCAGTACTTC.

The chain has TRBV7-8 and TRBJ1-1; D is perhaps TRBD1 (5 bases). The CDR3 is 19 amino acids. Deletions cut 3 bases from V and 0 bases from J, with 23 bases between. From germline, CDR1 is SGHVS and CDR2 FQNEAQ. This CDR3 reads CASSLARRGGLKMNTEAFF. CDR3 sequence (DNA): TGTGCCAGCAGCTTGGCCCGGAGGGGCGGCTTAAAGATGAACACTGAAGCTTTCTTT. Full variable domain (remainder filled in from reference TRBV7-8 and TRBJ1-1): GAGVSQSPRYKVAKRGQDVALRCDPISGHVSLFWYQQALGQGPEFLTYFQNEAQLDKSGLPSDRFFAERPEGSVSTLKIQRTQQEDSAVYLCASSLARRGGLKMNTEAFFGQGTRLTVV.

The chain has TRBV6-2 or TRBV6-3 and TRBJ1-1; no clear D gene. V lost 3 bases, J lost 11 bases, and 13 bases lay in between. The CDR3 extends over 12 amino acids. Germline V gene sequence: CDR1 MNHEY, CDR2 SVGEGT. The CDR3 coding sequence is TGTGCCAGCAGTTATCGGGGAGGCCACGCTTTCTTT. Protein: CASSYRGGHAFF.

In its sample, this clonotype was seen once. Here the CDR3 reads CASSLTGGAKETQYF. CDR3 DNA: TGTGCCAGCAGCTTGACAGGCGGAGCAAAAGAGACCCAGTACTTC. This chain connects TRBV5-5 to TRBJ2-5, with a weak D call TRBD1 (5 bases). The CDR3 has 15 amino acids. From germline, CDR1 is SGHKS and CDR2 YYEKEE (reference sequence). V lost 1 base to trimming and J lost 3 bases, with 13 bases between them. The variable domain in full, with the rest retrieved from reference TRBV5-5 and TRBJ2-5, is DAGVTQSPTHLIKTRGQQVTLRCSPISGHKSVSWYQQVLGQGPQFIFQYYEKEERGRGNFPDRFSARQFPNYSSELNVNALLLGDSALYLCASSLTGGAKETQYFGPGTRLLVL.

This clonotype was found many times. CDR3 amino acids: CASSPGAGSSYNEQFF. The CDR3 DNA is TGTGCCAGCAGCCCCGGTGCGGGGAGCTCCTACAATGAGCAGTTCTTC. The chain carries TRBV21-1 and TRBJ2-1; the D segment call TRBD1 is taken from the table without a DNA check. TRBV21-1 is shown as a pseudogene. This CDR3 comprises 16 residues.

This clonotype was detected only a few times. The chain carries TRBV7-2 and TRBJ2-7; 7 nucleotides match TRBD1. The V and J ends lost 0 bases and 2 bases, in that order; junction bases with no gene match: 4. The CDR3 length is 15 residues. CDR1 and CDR2 from the germline V gene are SGHTA and FQGNSA. The CDR3 loop is CASSLAGGFTYEQYV. For the CDR3, the DNA is TGTGCCAGCAGCTTAGCAGGGGGCTTTACCTACGAGCAGTACGTC.

This clonotype was counted a few times. This sequence joins TRBV9 and TRBJ1-2, with D unresolved. The germline CDR1 and CDR2 sequences are SGDLS and YYNGEE. Trimming cost V 0 bases and J 4 bases, with 13 bases left between them. This CDR3 spans 15 amino acids. The CDR3: CASSVAQATFYGYTF. CDR3 in DNA: TGTGCCAGCAGCGTAGCTCAGGCCACCTTCTATGGCTACACCTTC.

This chain's CDR3 is CASSFRRWDNEQFF. The CDR3 DNA reads TGTGCCAGCAGCTTCAGGAGGTGGGACAATGAGCAGTTCTTC. The genes are TRBV11-2 and TRBJ2-1, with a tentative D call TRBD2 (5 bases). Per the germline V gene, CDR1 is SGHAT and CDR2 is FQNNGV. This CDR3 contains 14 residues. Trimming shortened V by 3 bases and J by 5 bases, and 11 bases separated the two germline ends.

The chain combines TRBV20-1 with TRBJ1-5, with 8 bases fitting TRBD1. J lost 0 bases, V lost 5 bases, and 9 bases had no gene match. The CDR3 consists of 16 residues. Per germline, CDR1 DFQATT and CDR2 SNEGSKA (reference sequence). CDR3 loop: CSALTGAHRSNQPQHF. The CDR3 region has the DNA TGCAGTGCTTTGACAGGGGCTCACCGTAGCAATCAGCCCCAGCATTTT.

At least ten counts were recorded for this clonotype. This chain links TRBV6-5 with TRBJ2-2, with D perhaps being TRBD1 or TRBD2 (5 bases each). This CDR3 contains 16 residues. V was shortened by 5 bases and J by 3 bases, with 16 bases between the two germline ends. Per the germline V gene, CDR1 is MNHEY and CDR2 is SVGAGI. The CDR3: CASSPLRGFDTGELFF. CDR3 nucleotides: TGTGCCAGCAGTCCCCTCCGGGGCTTCGACACCGGGGAGCTGTTTTTT.

The chain links TRBV6-6 to TRBJ1-2, with unresolved D. V gave up 0 bases and J gave up 6 bases, with 5 bases separating them. Germline V gene sequence: CDR1 MNHNY, CDR2 SVGAGI (reference sequence). This CDR3 is built from 12 residues. The chain's CDR3 is CASSYSMDGYTF. The CDR3 nucleotides read TGTGCCAGCAGTTACTCGATGGATGGCTACACCTTC.

The chain carries TRBV5-1 and TRBJ1-4, with TRBD1 as a possible D gene (6 bases). The germline gives CDR1 SGHRS, CDR2 YFSETQ. V shed 4 bases and J shed 2 bases, with 12 bases lying between them. The CDR3 contains 15 residues. The CDR3 region is CASSTQGFTNEKLFF. The DNA for the CDR3 is TGCGCCAGCAGCACCCAGGGGTTTACTAATGAAAAACTGTTTTTT.

Notes on this clonotype: Since a much larger clone is just one base distant, this may be a read error. The chain recombines TRBV9 with TRBJ2-2, with D perhaps assigned TRBD1 or TRBD2 (5 bases each). V shed 3 bases and J shed 5 bases, with 8 bases lying between them. Germline assignment: CDR1 SGDLS and CDR2 YYNGEE. This CDR3 region has 13 residues. The CDR3 protein is CASSARETGELFF. Here the CDR3 DNA reads TGTGCCAGCAGCGCCAGGGAGACCGGGGAGCTGTTTTTT.

The V gene is TRBV11-2, the J gene TRBJ2-1; unclear D gene. The CDR3 contains 13 residues. Deletions cut 1 base from V and 8 bases from J, with 9 bases between. CDR1 and CDR2 (germline): SGHAT, FQNNGV. For the CDR3, the DNA is TGTGCCAGCAGCTTAGCAGGTATCCATGAGCAGTTCTTC. It specifies CASSLAGIHEQFF.

The chain combines TRBV15 with TRBJ2-7, with 11 bases that match TRBD2. This CDR3 has 15 amino acids. The germline CDR1 and CDR2 sequences are LNHNV and YYDKDF (reference sequence). V was pared by 0 bases and J by 9 bases, with 7 bases of the junction left unmatched. The CDR3 protein is CATSREGTSGGGQYF. For the CDR3, the DNA is TGTGCCACCAGCAGAGAAGGAACTAGCGGGGGAGGGCAGTACTTC.

This clonotype was observed many times. The CDR3 loop is CASSPTADSNEQFF. Here the CDR3 DNA reads TGTGCCAGCAGCCCGACAGCGGACAGCAATGAGCAGTTCTTC. J is TRBJ2-1 and V is TRBV10-3, with a weak D call TRBD1 (6 bases). Between the trimmed V and J ends, which lost 10 bases and 6 bases, there was a span of 19 bases. The CDR3 runs 14 residues. CDR1 ENHRY and CDR2 SYGVKD come from the germline V gene.

The rearrangement joins TRBV7-8 to TRBJ2-3; D remains unclear. Germline V CDR1 and CDR2: SGHVS, FQNEAQ. Deletions cut 4 bases from V and 1 base from J, with 12 bases between. The CDR3 runs to 15 residues. The CDR3 region is CASSSPFGGTDTQYF. Here the CDR3 DNA reads TGTGCCAGCAGCTCACCTTTTGGGGGCACAGATACGCAGTATTTT.

The chain recombines TRBV20-1 with TRBJ1-4; D gene uncertain. The germline CDR1 and CDR2 sequences are DFQATT and SNEGSKA (reference sequence). V lost 5 bases to trimming and J lost 5 bases, with 9 bases between them. The CDR3 runs 12 residues. CDR3 in amino acids: CSAAPRNEKLFF. Here the CDR3 DNA reads TGCAGTGCTGCCCCGCGGAATGAAAAACTGTTTTTT.

This clonotype showed up many times. The chain couples TRBV12-3 or TRBV12-4 to TRBJ2-5; 9 bases fit TRBD1. The CDR3 totals 15 residues. J lost 4 bases, V lost 5 bases, and 8 bases had no gene match. The CDR3 loop reads CASSAVGTGRETQYF. CDR3 nucleotide sequence: TGTGCCAGCAGTGCTGTTGGGACAGGGAGAGAGACCCAGTACTTC.

The V call is TRBV7-9, the J call TRBJ2-1; D gene unclear. The V and J ends lost 5 bases and 5 bases respectively, with 10 bases between them. Germline lookup yields CDR1 SEHNR and CDR2 FQNEAQ (reference sequence). This CDR3 region has 13 residues. The CDR3 sequence: CASSPLTNNEQFF. The DNA for the CDR3 is TGTGCCAGCAGCCCCCTAACAAACAATGAGCAGTTCTTC. Together with reference TRBV7-9 and TRBJ2-1, the CDR3 gives the full variable domain: DTGVSQNPRHKITKRGQNVTFRCDPISEHNRLYWYRQTLGQGPEFLTYFQNEAQLEKSRLLSDRFSAERPKGSFSTLEIQRTEQGDSAMYLCASSPLTNNEQFFGPGTRLTVL.

There are a few counts of this clonotype. This chain joins TRBV7-2 and TRBJ2-7; weak D call: TRBD2 (6 bases). Germline-derived CDR1 and CDR2 are SGHTA and FQGNSA. With 5 bases removed from V and 6 bases from J, the gap between germline ends came to 14 bases. The CDR3 spans 13 residues. The CDR3 DNA sequence: TGTGCCAGCAGCCGTCGGGGGTATGGCGAGCAGTACTTC. Residues: CASSRRGYGEQYF.

Ten or more counts support this clonotype. The V call is TRBV2, the J call TRBJ2-1; possible D gene TRBD1, 5 bases. V was pared by 9 bases and J by 8 bases, with 17 bases between. The CDR3 runs to 13 residues. Germline V gene data show CDR1 as SNHLY and CDR2 as FYNNEI. DNA of the CDR3: TGTGCCAGTAACCTTGGGCAGGGTGATGAGCAGTTCTTC. Encoded protein: CASNLGQGDEQFF.